A selection of T cell receptor beta chains follows, all from one sample in a study of early T cells in non-severe SARS-CoV-2 infection. TCRdb ran MiXCR on the 5' RACE reads and lists one entry per CDR3 protein. The table lists 70,000 to 90,000 distinct CDR3 sequences, under 15% of them singletons, with less than 7% in the top ten. Sequenced: whole blood. The source of these receptors is an adult who was a healthcare worker with PCR-confirmed SARS-CoV-2 infection or an uninfected control (not recorded which). Each CDR3 is given with its conserved first and last residue. A D gene is named only where the DNA matches it firmly. Part of the rows lack a size; the others show once, few, many or a class for expanded clones.

j_call	clone_size	d_call	v_call	cdr3_nt	cdr3_aa
TRBJ1-2	-	TRBD1	TRBV7-2	TGTGCCAGCAGGAAACCGACAGGGAGCTATGGCTACACCTTC	CASRKPTGSYGYTF
TRBJ2-7	many	-	TRBV28	TGTGCCAGCAGTACCAGGGGCCACGAGCAGTACTTC	CASSTRGHEQYF
TRBJ2-1	-	TRBD2	TRBV4-1	TGCGCCAGCAGCCAGAATCCGGGACTAGCGGCCAGCTCCTACAATGAGCAGTTCTTC	CASSQNPGLAASSYNEQFF
TRBJ1-1	-	-	TRBV9	TGTGCCAGCAGCGTCTTGGAGAACACTGAAGCTTTCTTT	CASSVLENTEAFF
TRBJ2-5	-	-	TRBV6-2/TRBV6-3	TGTGCCAGCAGTATGGGAAGGAGGAAGGACCAAGAGACCCAGTACTTC	CASSMGRRKDQETQYF
TRBJ1-4	few	-	TRBV20-1	TGCAGTACGGAAGCCTTTGCAACTAATGAAAAACTGTTTTTT	CSTEAFATNEKLFF
TRBJ1-1	few	-	TRBV29-1	TGCAGCGTTGCTGAAGGGAAGGCTTTCTTT	CSVAEGKAFF
TRBJ2-3	-	-	TRBV7-2	TGTGCCAGCAGCTTGCGAGGGGCGGGTGGGCGGACAGATACGCAGTATTTT	CASSLRGAGGRTDTQYF
TRBJ2-7	-	-	TRBV7-9	TGTGCCAGCAGCTCGGGGGTTGGGGAGCAGTACTTC	CASSSGVGEQYF
TRBJ2-7	-	-	TRBV28	TGTGCCAGCAGTTTATCGATCTACGAGCAGTACTTC	CASSLSIYEQYF
TRBJ2-3	-	TRBD2	TRBV19	TGTGCCAGTAGTATCCCCGGGACTAGCGGGACAGATACGCAGTATTTT	CASSIPGTSGTDTQYF
TRBJ2-1	-	-	TRBV2	TGTGCCAGCTCCGGGACAATTGTGATCAATGAGCAGTTCTTC	CASSGTIVINEQFF
TRBJ2-3	-	TRBD1	TRBV7-8	TGTGCCAGCAACCGGGACAGGGGAATAGATACGCAGTATTTT	CASNRDRGIDTQYF
TRBJ2-3	-	TRBD2	TRBV6-4	TGTGCCAGCAGTGACTCGACTAGCGGGAGCACAGATACGCAGTATTTT	CASSDSTSGSTDTQYF
TRBJ2-7	many	-	TRBV5-1	TGCGCCAGCAGCTTGGGACTAGTCTCAGGCTACGAGCAGTACTTC	CASSLGLVSGYEQYF
TRBJ2-2	-	-	TRBV7-9	TGTGCCAGCACCCCGACCGGGGAGCTGTTTTTT	CASTPTGELFF
TRBJ2-1	many	TRBD2	TRBV12-5	TGTGCTAGTGATAAACGGGGGGTCGACAATGAGCAGTTCTTC	CASDKRGVDNEQFF
TRBJ2-3	few	-	TRBV10-3	TGTGCCATCGCAGTAGGGGAGGTAGATACGCAGTATTTT	CAIAVGEVDTQYF
TRBJ2-2	many	-	TRBV4-1	TGCGCCAGCAGCCAAGGGGGAGTCCTCGGGGAGCTGTTTTTT	CASSQGGVLGELFF
TRBJ1-2	-	-	TRBV2	TGTGCCAGCAGCAAAACTCAAGGGGATAACTATGGCTACACCTTC	CASSKTQGDNYGYTF
TRBJ2-1	-	TRBD2	TRBV29-1	TGCAGCGTCCGGACTAGCGGTTACAATGAGCAGTTCTTC	CSVRTSGYNEQFF
TRBJ2-7	few	TRBD2	TRBV11-2	TGTGCCAGCAGCTTAGTAACTAGCGGGAGGAAACACGAGCAGTACTTC	CASSLVTSGRKHEQYF
TRBJ1-4	few	-	TRBV27	TGTGCCAGCGGGAGGTCTGGGGTTGCAACTAATGAAAAACTGTTTTTT	CASGRSGVATNEKLFF
TRBJ2-1	many	-	TRBV14	TGTGCCAGCAGCCCCCTTTCTAGGGGTGAGCAGTTCTTC	CASSPLSRGEQFF
TRBJ1-2	once	-	TRBV28	TGTGCCAGCAGTTTAAACCGGGCAGGGCGCTATGGCTACACCTTC	CASSLNRAGRYGYTF
TRBJ1-1	-	TRBD1	TRBV28	TGTGCCAGCAGACCCGGACAGGGCGCCACTGAAGCTTTCTTT	CASRPGQGATEAFF
TRBJ1-6	-	-	TRBV12-3/TRBV12-4	TGTGCCAGCAGCCAAGGGGACCTCAATTCACCCCTCCACTTT	CASSQGDLNSPLHF
TRBJ2-7	many	TRBD1	TRBV19	TGTGCCAGTAGTTCCGGGACAGGGGGCTACGAGCAGTACTTC	CASSSGTGGYEQYF
TRBJ2-1	few	TRBD2	TRBV20-1	TGCAGTGCTAGCCCAGACTGGACTAGCGGATTCGTCTCCTACAATGAGCAGTTCTTC	CSASPDWTSGFVSYNEQFF
TRBJ2-3	many	TRBD2	TRBV20-1	TGCAGTGCTGGGGGGGGACTAGGCACAGATACGCAGTATTTT	CSAGGGLGTDTQYF